This T cell receptor beta chain was recovered during a study of PD-1 blockade in classical Hodgkin lymphoma. Looking at the study overall: Nivolumab was administered to patients intravenously at 3 mg/kg every 2 weeks.

This CDR3 has 17 residues. CDR1 is KGHSH and CDR2 is LQKENI in the germline V gene. With 4 bases removed from V and 0 bases from J, the gap between germline ends came to 15 bases. On this clone itself: Its antigen is unknown.

Brentuximab vedotin exposure varied, and every patient relapsed after autologous stem cell transplantation. Points from the study as a whole: TCR diversity rose significantly by C4D1 in CD4+ but not CD8+ cells. Before treatment, complete responders showed about the same diversity as newly diagnosed patients. Before treatment, TCR diversity in newly diagnosed patients was reportedly lower than in healthy donors.

Only in-frame clones appear in the TCRdb table, and some are missing; sequencing was by immunoSEQ multiplex PCR. The sample holds 53,000 or so clones, approximately 81% seen once. The chain employs TRBV18 and TRBJ1-4, with D tentatively TRBD1 (5 bases). This specimen consisted of peripheral blood mononuclear cells (PBMCs), obtained at baseline. The clonotype originates from a human donor with classical Hodgkin lymphoma. DNA for the CDR3: TGTGCCAGCTCACTACGGCGCAGGGCAGCAACTAATGAAAAACTGTTTTTT. Its translation: CASSLRRRAATNEKLFF.